These 14 T cell receptor beta chains were sequenced from one sample in a study of OX40 agonist ivuxolimab in advanced cancers. Profiling relied on immunoSEQ multiplex PCR, and the TCRdb table lists in-frame clones only, not all of them. This table has more than 65,000 clones, roughly 90% appearing once. The sample consisted of CD4+ or CD8+ T cells sorted from blood, taken in a trial of the OX40 agonist ivuxolimab. The receptors come from an adult with an advanced solid tumor such as melanoma, head and neck, liver or kidney cancer.

V is TRBV4-1 and J is TRBJ1-2, with 7 nucleotides matching TRBD1. With 0 bases clipped from V and 9 bases from J, the junction kept 10 bases outside the gene matches. Germline V CDR1 and CDR2: MGHRA, YSYEKL. CDR3 length equals 15 residues. The CDR3 nucleotides read TGCGCCAGCAGCCAAGAAAGGGGGCCGGCTAAGAGCTACACCTTC. Residues: CASSQERGPAKSYTF.

This rearrangement joins TRBV5-1 to TRBJ2-2; 8 bases are shared with TRBD1. The CDR3 totals 14 residues. With V trimmed by 7 bases and J by 2 bases, 4 bases remained unmatched. The V gene's germline CDR1 is SGHRS and CDR2 YFSETQ. The CDR3: CASSGQVNTGELFF. For the CDR3, the DNA is TGCGCCAGCTCGGGACAGGTTAACACCGGGGAGCTGTTTTTT. The full variable domain, its missing parts supplied by reference TRBV5-1 and TRBJ2-2, is KAGVTQTPRYLIKTRGQQVTLSCSPISGHRSVSWYQQTPGQGLQFLFEYFSETQRNKGNFPGRFSGRQFSNSRSEMNVSTLELGDSALYLCASSGQVNTGELFFGEGSRLTVL.

The gene calls are TRBV27 and TRBJ2-3, with TRBD2 matching over 7 bases. Germline V lookup: CDR1 MNHEY, CDR2 SMNVEV (reference sequence). V trimming: 7 bases; J trimming: 6 bases; junction bases outside the gene matches: 4. The CDR3 loop spans 12 amino acids. For the CDR3, the DNA is TGTGCCAGCACCTCCGGGAGGGATACGCAGTATTTT. Protein product: CASTSGRDTQYF.

The V and J genes are TRBV11-1 and TRBJ2-7; D possibly uses TRBD1 or TRBD2 (5 bases each). The CDR3 spans 11 residues. CDR1 is SGHAT and CDR2 is FQDESV in the germline V gene (reference sequence). Trimming stripped 5 bases from V and 12 bases from J, with 14 bases between. CDR3 in DNA: TGTGCCAGCAGCATTGGACAAGGACTGTACTTC. This sequence encodes CASSIGQGLYF.

The chain couples TRBV19 to TRBJ1-1; tentatively, D is TRBD1 (5 bases). V was cut by 3 bases and J by 4 bases, with 9 bases left in between. This CDR3 spans 13 amino acids. Germline V lookup: CDR1 LNHDA, CDR2 SQIVND (reference sequence). CDR3 nucleotides: TGTGCCAGTAGTATTGGACAAGTCACTGAAGCTTTCTTT. It encodes CASSIGQVTEAFF.

This CDR3 reads CAINDGSSYGYTF. For the CDR3, the DNA is TGTGCCATCAACGACGGGTCCTCCTATGGCTACACCTTC. The rearrangement joins TRBV2 to TRBJ1-2; D is unresolved. CDR3 length equals 13 residues. With 10 bases removed from V and 4 bases from J, the gap between germline ends came to 16 bases. The germline V gene encodes CDR1 SNHLY and CDR2 FYNNEI.

The genes are TRBV19 and TRBJ2-5; 11 bases fit TRBD2. This CDR3 has 15 amino acids. The germline V gene encodes CDR1 LNHDA and CDR2 SQIVND (reference sequence). J was trimmed by 3 bases and V by 2 bases; bases with no gene match: 2. CDR3 nucleotides: TGTGCCAGTAGTATAATAGCGGGGGGGGAAGAGACCCAGTACTTC. Protein: CASSIIAGGEETQYF.

The chain links TRBV2 to TRBJ2-7; D might be TRBD1 (8 bases). With 7 bases removed from V and 2 bases from J, the gap between germline ends came to 12 bases. Germline CDR1 SNHLY, CDR2 FYNNEI. This CDR3 is 13 amino acids long. CDR3 amino acids: CASKTGGAYEQYF. Written as DNA, the CDR3 is TGTGCCAGCAAAACAGGGGGGGCCTACGAGCAGTACTTC.

This clone was observed once. The gene calls are TRBV10-2 and TRBJ2-7, with 7 bases identical to TRBD1. With 7 bases clipped from V and 0 bases from J, the junction kept 12 bases outside the gene matches. The germline V gene encodes CDR1 WSHSY and CDR2 SAAADI. This CDR3 comprises 16 residues. Here the CDR3 reads CASNNPSRQGSYEQYF. The CDR3 DNA reads TGCGCCAGCAACAATCCTTCCCGACAGGGCTCCTACGAGCAGTACTTC.

This rearrangement joins TRBV19 to TRBJ1-1, with 9 positions matching TRBD1. CDR3 size: 15 residues. In germline, CDR1 is LNHDA, CDR2 SQIVND (reference sequence). With V trimmed by 5 bases and J by 4 bases, 8 bases remained unmatched. In DNA, the CDR3 is TGTGCCAGTAGTCTTCTCTCGGACAGGGGCACTGAAGCTTTCTTT. It yields the protein CASSLLSDRGTEAFF.

V usage is TRBV5-4 and J usage is TRBJ2-7; D perhaps matches TRBD2 (5 bases). Trimming took off 4 bases at V and 1 base at J, with 6 bases between the two ends. Germline loops: CDR1 SGHNT, CDR2 YYREEE (reference sequence). This CDR3 spans 12 amino acids. The CDR3, as DNA: TGTGCCAGCAGCCCGGGATCCTACGAGCAGTACTTC. This codes for CASSPGSYEQYF. Looking up the rest from reference TRBV5-4 and TRBJ2-7 gives the full variable domain: ETGVTQSPTHLIKTRGQQVTLRCSSQSGHNTVSWYQQALGQGPQFIFQYYREEENGRGNFPPRFSGLQFPNYSSELNVNALELDDSALYLCASSPGSYEQYFGPGTRLTVT.

The chain is built from TRBV11-2 and TRBJ2-7, with D unclear. This CDR3 region has 13 residues. V was trimmed by 3 bases and J by 3 bases, leaving 9 bases between them. The germline gives CDR1 SGHAT, CDR2 FQNNGV. The CDR3 nucleotides are TGTGCCAGCAGCTTGGTTTACAACTACGAGCAGTACTTC. Translating gives CASSLVYNYEQYF.

This clone is labeled as medium-sized. The J gene is TRBJ2-3, the V gene TRBV6-4, with 8 bases aligning to TRBD1. Per the germline V gene, CDR1 is MRHNA and CDR2 is SNTAGT. The CDR3 has 14 amino acids. V shed 0 bases and J 4 bases; nucleotides not matched to a gene: 0. CDR3 protein: CASSDSQGADTQYF. The CDR3 nucleotides are TGTGCCAGCAGTGACTCACAGGGGGCAGATACGCAGTATTTT.

This clone was detected only once. The V and J genes are TRBV29-1 and TRBJ2-7, with 7 bases identical to TRBD1. CDR1 and CDR2 (germline): SQVTM, ANQGSEA. After removal of 6 bases from V and 5 bases from J, the junction contained 7 bases not matched to a gene. The CDR3 is made up of 12 amino acids. CDR3 amino acids: CSVATGFDEQYF. The CDR3 bases are TGCAGCGTCGCGACAGGGTTCGACGAGCAGTACTTC.